This T cell receptor (beta chain) derives from a study of monozygotic twins with inflammatory bowel disease. No T cells were sorted before total RNA was taken from whole blood. The UMIs contained a 6-nucleotide sample barcode. They were added by template switching during cDNA synthesis. For each CDR3 protein, TCRdb gives one entry from its re-call of the 5' RACE reads, without DNA. The sample table sets out 420,000 or so distinct CDR3 sequences. The CDR3 runs 13 residues. CDR1 and CDR2 (germline): SGHAT, FQNNGV. The sample taken for sequencing was blood. This clonotype originated in a human donor with ulcerative colitis or Crohn's disease, or a healthy co-twin of an affected twin (not recorded which). This chain connects TRBV11-2 to TRBJ2-5; TCRdb calls TRBD1, which cannot be checked without DNA. The CDR3 region is CASGWDSQETQYF.